A selection of T cell receptor beta chains follows, all from one sample in a study of blood T cell repertoires in COVID-19. The repertoire was sequenced with immunoSEQ multiplex PCR; TCRdb's copy has only in-frame clones and lacks some. The sample shows roughly 250,000 clones, about nine tenths of them seen only once. What was sequenced was peripheral blood. Receptors were obtained from a man aged 55 to 70 who had recovered from COVID-19. The CDR3 runs from the conserved cysteine through the conserved F or W. D genes are given only for firm matches. The size entry is marked missing in some rows and otherwise reads once, few, many or a size class.

J gene: TRBJ1-6; clone size: -; D gene: -; V gene: TRBV4-2; CDR3 protein: CASSLVREASPLHF; CDR3 DNA: TGTGCCAGCAGCCTTGTGAGGGAAGCTTCACCCCTCCACTTT
J gene: TRBJ1-4; clone size: -; D gene: TRBD1; V gene: TRBV10-1; CDR3 protein: CASSHPEDRGSEKLFF; CDR3 DNA: TGCGCCAGCAGTCACCCGGAGGACAGGGGGAGTGAAAAACTGTTTTTT
J gene: TRBJ1-2; clone size: -; D gene: TRBD1; V gene: TRBV5-1; CDR3 protein: CASSKDRVNYGYTF; CDR3 DNA: TGCGCCAGCAGCAAGGACAGGGTGAACTATGGCTACACCTTC
J gene: TRBJ2-1; clone size: -; D gene: TRBD2; V gene: TRBV19; CDR3 protein: CASSPTSDEQFF; CDR3 DNA: TGTGCCAGTAGTCCAACTAGCGATGAGCAGTTCTTC
J gene: TRBJ1-1; clone size: -; D gene: -; V gene: TRBV10-3; CDR3 protein: CAISELVTADTEAFF; CDR3 DNA: TGTGCCATCAGTGAGTTGGTGACAGCAGACACTGAAGCTTTCTTT
J gene: TRBJ2-6; clone size: -; D gene: -; V gene: TRBV5-6; CDR3 protein: CASSARIRVAGANVLTF; CDR3 DNA: TGTGCCAGCAGCGCCCGGATCAGGGTGGCGGGGGCCAACGTCCTGACTTTC
J gene: TRBJ2-7; clone size: once; D gene: -; V gene: TRBV6-6; CDR3 protein: CASNEDSRVGGEQYF; CDR3 DNA: TGTGCCAGCAACGAAGACAGCAGGGTGGGAGGAGAGCAGTACTTC
J gene: TRBJ1-2; clone size: -; D gene: TRBD1; V gene: TRBV18; CDR3 protein: CASSTGTAYGYTF; CDR3 DNA: TGTGCCAGCTCGACCGGGACAGCCTATGGCTACACCTTC
J gene: TRBJ1-6; clone size: -; D gene: -; V gene: TRBV30; CDR3 protein: CAWSNKFGSPLHF; CDR3 DNA: TGTGCCTGGAGTAACAAGTTTGGTTCACCCCTCCACTTT
J gene: TRBJ2-3; clone size: -; D gene: -; V gene: TRBV18; CDR3 protein: CASSPPGPNLEGDTQYF; CDR3 DNA: TGTGCCAGCTCCCCCCCAGGACCTAACTTGGAGGGAGATACGCAGTATTTT
J gene: TRBJ2-3; clone size: -; D gene: -; V gene: TRBV24-1; CDR3 protein: CATSHRDRTDTQYF; CDR3 DNA: TGTGCCACCAGTCACAGGGACCGCACAGATACGCAGTATTTT
J gene: TRBJ2-7; clone size: once; D gene: -; V gene: TRBV6-1; CDR3 protein: CASSEQALGSYYEQYF; CDR3 DNA: TGTGCCAGCAGTGAACAAGCGTTAGGCAGCTACTACGAGCAGTACTTC
J gene: TRBJ2-7; clone size: -; D gene: -; V gene: TRBV4-2; CDR3 protein: CASSQGRVESEQYF; CDR3 DNA: TGTGCCAGCAGCCAGGGCAGGGTAGAATCCGAGCAGTACTTC
J gene: TRBJ1-1; clone size: -; D gene: TRBD1; V gene: TRBV19; CDR3 protein: CASRWGTDSNTEAFF; CDR3 DNA: TGTGCCAGTAGATGGGGGACAGACTCGAACACTGAAGCTTTCTTT
J gene: TRBJ1-6; clone size: few; D gene: TRBD1; V gene: TRBV3-1/TRBV3-2; CDR3 protein: CASSPATGLENSPLHF; CDR3 DNA: TGTGCCAGCAGCCCGGCGACAGGGTTAGAAAATTCACCCCTCCACTTT
J gene: TRBJ2-1; clone size: once; D gene: TRBD1; V gene: TRBV12-3/TRBV12-4; CDR3 protein: CASSYRGKQFF; CDR3 DNA: TGTGCCAGCAGTTACAGGGGTAAGCAGTTCTTC
J gene: TRBJ1-2; clone size: once; D gene: TRBD1; V gene: TRBV3-1/TRBV3-2; CDR3 protein: CASTVGDRANYGYTF; CDR3 DNA: TGTGCCAGCACCGTCGGGGACAGAGCTAACTATGGCTACACCTTC
J gene: TRBJ2-5; clone size: -; D gene: TRBD1; V gene: TRBV29-1; CDR3 protein: CSNTGGLQETQYF; CDR3 DNA: TGCAGCAACACAGGGGGCTTGCAAGAGACCCAGTACTTC
J gene: TRBJ1-2; clone size: -; D gene: TRBD1; V gene: TRBV7-8; CDR3 protein: CASSLAEQGNYGYTF; CDR3 DNA: TGTGCCAGCAGCTTAGCGGAACAGGGGAACTATGGCTACACCTTC
J gene: TRBJ1-4; clone size: -; D gene: -; V gene: TRBV2; CDR3 protein: CARSGGGEKLFF; CDR3 DNA: TGTGCCAGATCGGGGGGCGGTGAAAAACTGTTTTTT
J gene: TRBJ2-1; clone size: -; D gene: TRBD2; V gene: TRBV7-2; CDR3 protein: CASSYATSGGAVEQFF; CDR3 DNA: TGTGCCAGCAGCTACGCGACTAGCGGGGGGGCGGTTGAGCAGTTCTTC
J gene: TRBJ1-6; clone size: -; D gene: -; V gene: TRBV21-1; CDR3 protein: CASSKVFDRGEGFNSPLHF; CDR3 DNA: TGTGCCAGCAGCAAAGTCTTTGACAGGGGGGAAGGATTTAATTCACCCCTCCACTTT
J gene: TRBJ2-5; clone size: -; D gene: TRBD1; V gene: TRBV4-2; CDR3 protein: CASSPQGPDQETQYF; CDR3 DNA: TGTGCCAGCAGCCCACAGGGGCCGGACCAAGAGACCCAGTACTTC
J gene: TRBJ2-3; clone size: few; D gene: -; V gene: TRBV19; CDR3 protein: CASSFGGLSADTQYF; CDR3 DNA: TGTGCCAGTTCTTTCGGGGGGCTCAGCGCAGATACGCAGTATTTT
J gene: TRBJ2-5; clone size: -; D gene: TRBD1; V gene: TRBV5-1; CDR3 protein: CASSATTGGVRETQYF; CDR3 DNA: TGCGCCAGCAGCGCGACGACAGGGGGCGTGCGGGAGACCCAGTACTTC
J gene: TRBJ2-7; clone size: -; D gene: TRBD1; V gene: TRBV19; CDR3 protein: CASSKAGTVYEQYF; CDR3 DNA: TGTGCCAGTAGTAAGGCCGGGACAGTATACGAGCAGTACTTC
J gene: TRBJ2-3; clone size: few; D gene: -; V gene: TRBV19; CDR3 protein: CASRGFGAGDTQYF; CDR3 DNA: TGTGCCAGTCGGGGGTTTGGGGCCGGAGATACGCAGTATTTT
J gene: TRBJ2-3; clone size: once; D gene: TRBD2; V gene: TRBV5-4; CDR3 protein: CASSPIQGTSGGSDTQYF; CDR3 DNA: TGTGCCAGCAGCCCCATCCAGGGGACTAGCGGGGGCTCAGATACGCAGTATTTT
J gene: TRBJ2-5; clone size: -; D gene: -; V gene: TRBV7-2; CDR3 protein: CASSPGWGVQETQYF; CDR3 DNA: TGTGCCAGCAGTCCAGGTTGGGGGGTCCAAGAGACCCAGTACTTC
J gene: TRBJ2-3; clone size: -; D gene: -; V gene: TRBV18; CDR3 protein: CASSPRAWDTQYF; CDR3 DNA: TGTGCCAGCTCACCACGGGCTTGGGATACGCAGTATTTT
J gene: TRBJ2-3; clone size: -; D gene: TRBD1; V gene: TRBV6-5; CDR3 protein: CASRLTGGAKDTQYF; CDR3 DNA: TGTGCCAGCAGATTGACAGGGGGCGCGAAAGATACGCAGTATTTT
J gene: TRBJ1-2; clone size: few; D gene: -; V gene: TRBV27; CDR3 protein: CASSPIRGTESFYTF; CDR3 DNA: TGTGCCAGCAGTCCAATCCGGGGTACCGAAAGCTTCTACACCTTC
J gene: TRBJ1-5; clone size: -; D gene: TRBD1; V gene: TRBV9; CDR3 protein: CASSPGDREFEPQHF; CDR3 DNA: TGTGCCAGCAGCCCCGGGGACAGGGAATTTGAGCCCCAGCATTTT
J gene: TRBJ1-2; clone size: -; D gene: -; V gene: TRBV6-1; CDR3 protein: CASKPGNVGGYTF; CDR3 DNA: TGTGCCAGCAAGCCAGGGAATGTCGGTGGCTACACCTTC
J gene: TRBJ1-5; clone size: -; D gene: -; V gene: TRBV5-4; CDR3 protein: CASSPSPTGNQPQHF; CDR3 DNA: TGTGCCAGCAGCCCGAGCCCTACAGGGAATCAGCCCCAGCATTTT
J gene: TRBJ1-5; clone size: -; D gene: -; V gene: TRBV2; CDR3 protein: CASSAQRGLPQHF; CDR3 DNA: TGTGCCAGCAGTGCCCAGCGGGGGTTGCCCCAGCATTTT
J gene: TRBJ2-7; clone size: once; D gene: TRBD2; V gene: TRBV9; CDR3 protein: CASSGGLAGSYEQYF; CDR3 DNA: TGTGCCAGCAGCGGCGGACTAGCGGGGTCTTACGAGCAGTACTTC
J gene: TRBJ1-5; clone size: -; D gene: -; V gene: TRBV18; CDR3 protein: CASSPPGSLVFQRYQPQHF; CDR3 DNA: TGTGCCAGCTCACCACCGGGCAGTTTGGTTTTTCAACGGTATCAGCCCCAGCATTTT
J gene: TRBJ2-7; clone size: -; D gene: TRBD2; V gene: TRBV24-1; CDR3 protein: CATSDPGTSLYEQYF; CDR3 DNA: TGTGCCACCAGTGACCCCGGGACTAGCCTCTACGAGCAGTACTTC
J gene: TRBJ2-5; clone size: -; D gene: -; V gene: TRBV20-1; CDR3 protein: CSARAGETQYF; CDR3 DNA: TGCAGTGCTAGGGCTGGAGAGACCCAGTACTTC
J gene: TRBJ1-2; clone size: -; D gene: -; V gene: TRBV18; CDR3 protein: CASSPWQGIAYGYTF; CDR3 DNA: TGTGCCAGCTCACCGTGGCAGGGTATCGCGTATGGCTACACCTTC
J gene: TRBJ2-7; clone size: -; D gene: TRBD1; V gene: TRBV7-9; CDR3 protein: CASSPEIPGQVNYEQYF; CDR3 DNA: TGTGCCAGCAGCCCAGAAATCCCGGGACAGGTTAACTACGAGCAGTACTTC
J gene: TRBJ1-3; clone size: -; D gene: -; V gene: TRBV5-6; CDR3 protein: CASSLDRVPTNTIYF; CDR3 DNA: TGTGCCAGCAGCTTGGACAGGGTTCCTACCAACACCATATATTTT
J gene: TRBJ2-2; clone size: -; D gene: -; V gene: TRBV7-8; CDR3 protein: CASSFPLTGTTGELFF; CDR3 DNA: TGTGCCAGCAGCTTTCCCCTAACAGGAACTACCGGGGAGCTGTTTTTT
J gene: TRBJ2-5; clone size: -; D gene: -; V gene: TRBV11-2; CDR3 protein: CASSTTNLVQETQYF; CDR3 DNA: TGTGCCAGCAGCACGACAAATTTGGTCCAAGAGACCCAGTACTTC
J gene: TRBJ2-3; clone size: -; D gene: TRBD2; V gene: TRBV6-2/TRBV6-3; CDR3 protein: CASSYELAGSTDTQYF; CDR3 DNA: TGTGCCAGCAGTTACGAACTAGCGGGGAGCACAGATACGCAGTATTTT
J gene: TRBJ2-3; clone size: -; D gene: TRBD2; V gene: TRBV6-1; CDR3 protein: CASSGLAGDPTTDTQYF; CDR3 DNA: TGTGCCAGCAGTGGGCTAGCGGGGGACCCTACCACAGATACGCAGTATTTT
J gene: TRBJ2-3; clone size: -; D gene: -; V gene: TRBV27; CDR3 protein: CASTDSSRYTQYF; CDR3 DNA: TGTGCCAGCACGGACTCCTCGAGGTATACGCAGTATTTT
J gene: TRBJ1-2; clone size: -; D gene: TRBD1; V gene: TRBV5-6; CDR3 protein: CASSQTSGQERRGYTF; CDR3 DNA: TGTGCCAGCAGCCAAACTAGCGGACAGGAACGAAGGGGCTACACCTTC
J gene: TRBJ1-5; clone size: -; D gene: TRBD1; V gene: TRBV7-9; CDR3 protein: CASSSNLGQGYQPQHF; CDR3 DNA: TGTGCCAGCAGCTCGAATCTGGGACAGGGGTACCAGCCCCAGCATTTT
J gene: TRBJ1-2; clone size: -; D gene: TRBD1; V gene: TRBV5-4; CDR3 protein: CASSGTGQGAFGYTF; CDR3 DNA: TGTGCCAGCAGCGGAACGGGACAGGGGGCTTTTGGCTACACCTTC
J gene: TRBJ2-5; clone size: -; D gene: -; V gene: TRBV7-2; CDR3 protein: CASSPGLQETQYF; CDR3 DNA: TGTGCCAGCAGCCCGGGACTTCAAGAGACCCAGTACTTC
J gene: TRBJ1-2; clone size: -; D gene: -; V gene: TRBV15; CDR3 protein: CATSRDGKEGYTF; CDR3 DNA: TGTGCCACCAGCAGAGATGGCAAGGAGGGCTACACCTTC
J gene: TRBJ1-1; clone size: -; D gene: -; V gene: TRBV14; CDR3 protein: CASSQYASGLYTEAFF; CDR3 DNA: TGTGCCAGCAGCCAATACGCGTCGGGGTTATACACTGAAGCTTTCTTT
J gene: TRBJ1-1; clone size: -; D gene: -; V gene: TRBV20-1; CDR3 protein: CSASLGAHTEAFF; CDR3 DNA: TGCAGTGCTAGTTTAGGGGCGCACACTGAAGCTTTCTTT
J gene: TRBJ1-6; clone size: -; D gene: -; V gene: TRBV5-1; CDR3 protein: CASSFWGQGSPLHF; CDR3 DNA: TGCGCCAGCAGCTTTTGGGGGCAAGGATCACCCCTCCACTTT
J gene: TRBJ2-1; clone size: -; D gene: TRBD1; V gene: TRBV29-1; CDR3 protein: CSVLTGAYNEQFF; CDR3 DNA: TGCAGCGTTCTGACAGGGGCCTACAATGAGCAGTTCTTC
J gene: TRBJ2-7; clone size: -; D gene: TRBD1; V gene: TRBV5-1; CDR3 protein: CASSGTGTGPGEQYF; CDR3 DNA: TGCGCCAGCAGCGGAACCGGGACAGGACCCGGCGAGCAGTACTTC
J gene: TRBJ2-7; clone size: -; D gene: TRBD1; V gene: TRBV2; CDR3 protein: CASSGGQAYEQYF; CDR3 DNA: TGTGCCAGCAGTGGGGGACAGGCCTACGAGCAGTACTTC